The T cell receptor beta chain described here comes from a study of T-cell memory formation after mild COVID-19. Study observations and caveats: Shrinking CD4+ clones were chiefly CM and EM; CD8+ ones were chiefly EMRA.

The sample holds a few counts of this clonotype. The antigen is not known. TCRdb redid the calling of the 5' RACE reads with MiXCR, one entry per CDR3 protein. The sample shows 150,000 to 200,000 distinct CDR3 sequences, around 16% of them seen only once. Trimming cost V 6 bases and J 7 bases; bases outside gene matches: 10. Germline CDR1 SGHRS, CDR2 YFSETQ. This CDR3 comprises 15 residues. This TCR was recovered from an adult woman who had mild COVID-19 (a few samples of this study predate the infection). Cell type and time point are not known. The rearrangement links TRBV5-1 to TRBJ2-1, with 10 bases aligning to TRBD2. Sequenced material: PBMCs or a T cell subset sorted from them (not recorded which). The CDR3 protein is CASKPPGTSVNEQFF. The DNA of the CDR3 is TGCGCCAGCAAACCTCCCGGGACTAGCGTGAATGAGCAGTTCTTC.